The 19 T cell receptor beta chains in this list originate from one sample, sequenced in a study of blood T cell repertoires in COVID-19. TCRdb keeps only in-frame clones here, not all; method: immunoSEQ multiplex PCR. The repertoire holds roughly 250,000 clones, with 85% to 90% as singletons. Sequencing was carried out using PBMCs or T cells enriched from blood (not recorded which). These receptors were taken from a man aged 50-60 years who had been exposed to COVID-19.

This chain uses TRBV5-1 with TRBJ2-3, with TRBD1 as a possible D gene (5 bases). V was trimmed by 0 bases and J by 2 bases, leaving 7 bases between them. Germline CDR1 and CDR2: SGHRS and YFSETQ. This CDR3 spans 14 amino acids. CDR3 loop: CASSLAGITDTQYF. The CDR3 DNA is TGCGCCAGCAGCTTGGCAGGGATCACAGATACGCAGTATTTT. The whole variable domain, filled in from reference TRBV5-1 and TRBJ2-3, reads KAGVTQTPRYLIKTRGQQVTLSCSPISGHRSVSWYQQTPGQGLQFLFEYFSETQRNKGNFPGRFSGRQFSNSRSEMNVSTLELGDSALYLCASSLAGITDTQYFGPGTRLTVL.

This chain joins TRBV18 and TRBJ2-1; 11 nucleotides match TRBD2. With 6 bases clipped from V and 8 bases from J, the junction kept 15 bases outside the gene matches. This CDR3 comprises 17 residues. The V gene's germline CDR1 is KGHSH and CDR2 LQKENI. CDR3 in DNA: TGTGCCAGCTCCCGGACTTCTCTAGCGGGGGGCCAGGATGAGCAGTTCTTC. This gives the protein CASSRTSLAGGQDEQFF.

The CDR3 loop is CASSLRGFNYGYTF. In DNA, the CDR3 is TGTGCCAGCAGCTTGAGGGGGTTTAACTATGGCTACACCTTC. The chain links TRBV5-4 to TRBJ1-2, with D perhaps TRBD1 (6 bases). The CDR3 extends over 14 amino acids. The germline gives CDR1 SGHNT, CDR2 YYREEE (reference sequence). V gave up 1 base and J gave up 1 base, with 8 bases separating them.

This chain connects TRBV19 to TRBJ2-7; TRBD1 aligns across 8 bases. This CDR3 has 17 amino acids. Germline CDR1 and CDR2: LNHDA and SQIVND (reference sequence). Unmatched junction bases numbered 10, after V lost 1 base and J lost 2 bases. CDR3 region: CASSIASLGQGTYEQYF. Here the CDR3 DNA reads TGTGCCAGTAGTATAGCCAGCCTTGGACAGGGAACCTACGAGCAGTACTTC.

The gene calls are TRBV4-2 and TRBJ2-1, with TRBD2 matching over 10 bases. The CDR3 totals 16 residues. Germline V CDR1 and CDR2: LGHNA, YNFKEQ. The J segment lost 6 bases and the V segment lost 3 bases, leaving 8 bases of the junction unmatched. CDR3 DNA: TGTGCCAGCAGCCAGTTAGCGGGGGGAACGGGCAATGAGCAGTTCTTC. It codes for CASSQLAGGTGNEQFF.

The rearrangement joins TRBV9 to TRBJ2-1; tentatively, D is TRBD2 (7 bases). V was cut by 3 bases and J by 7 bases, with 20 bases left in between. The CDR3 loop spans 16 amino acids. Germline V CDR1 and CDR2: SGDLS, YYNGEE. The CDR3 here is CASSEGWGRERNEQFF. For the CDR3, the DNA is TGTGCCAGCAGCGAAGGATGGGGGCGGGAGCGGAATGAGCAGTTCTTC.

The chain carries TRBV10-3 and TRBJ1-2, with D possibly being TRBD1 (5 bases). This CDR3 is built from 14 residues. Germline V gene sequence: CDR1 ENHRY, CDR2 SYGVKD. V was cut by 2 bases and J by 4 bases, with 11 bases left in between. The CDR3 reads CAISEQQGFYGYTF. For the CDR3, the DNA is TGTGCCATCAGTGAGCAGCAGGGCTTCTATGGCTACACCTTC.

V gene TRBV27 combines with J gene TRBJ1-1; no firm D call. There are 13 residues in the CDR3. V was trimmed by 5 bases and J by 1 base, leaving 8 bases between them. Per germline, CDR1 MNHEY and CDR2 SMNVEV (reference sequence). The CDR3: CASSITKNTEAFF. As DNA, the CDR3 is TGTGCCAGCAGTATAACAAAGAACACTGAAGCTTTCTTT.

The table lists this clone with a few counts. This chain uses TRBV5-5 with TRBJ1-6, with no clear D. Trimming took 2 bases from V and 4 from J, leaving 10 bases between them. The CDR3 contains 15 residues. From germline, CDR1 is SGHKS and CDR2 YYEKEE (reference sequence). Written as DNA, the CDR3 is TGTGCCAGCAGCTTTAACGCGGATTATAATTCACCCCTCCACTTT. It is translated as CASSFNADYNSPLHF. The whole variable domain, filled in from reference TRBV5-5 and TRBJ1-6, reads DAGVTQSPTHLIKTRGQQVTLRCSPISGHKSVSWYQQVLGQGPQFIFQYYEKEERGRGNFPDRFSARQFPNYSSELNVNALLLGDSALYLCASSFNADYNSPLHFGNGTRLTVT.

The chain employs TRBV19 and TRBJ1-5; no clear D gene. V lost 1 base and J 0 bases, leaving 4 bases between the germline ends. This CDR3 has 14 residues. Germline loops: CDR1 LNHDA, CDR2 SQIVND (reference sequence). This CDR3 reads CASSIGASNQPQHF. CDR3 DNA sequence: TGTGCCAGTAGTATAGGGGCTAGCAATCAGCCCCAGCATTTT. Looking up the rest from reference TRBV19 and TRBJ1-5 gives the full variable domain: DGGITQSPKYLFRKEGQNVTLSCEQNLNHDAMYWYRQDPGQGLRLIYYSQIVNDFQKGDIAEGYSVSREKKESFPLTVTSAQKNPTAFYLCASSIGASNQPQHFGDGTRLSIL.

This clone turned up a few times. The gene calls are TRBV27 and TRBJ2-7; possibly TRBD1 for D (6 bases). Trimming stripped 3 bases from V and 1 base from J, with 7 bases between. From germline, CDR1 is MNHEY and CDR2 SMNVEV (reference sequence). CDR3 length equals 13 residues. CDR3 coding DNA: TGTGCCAGCAGTTTTCAGGGGTCCTACGAGCAGTACTTC. Its protein is CASSFQGSYEQYF.

V is TRBV5-1 and J is TRBJ2-7; D is uncertain. The V and J ends lost 4 bases and 3 bases respectively, with 20 bases between them. CDR1 is SGHRS, CDR2 YFSETQ, per germline. This CDR3 is built from 16 residues. The CDR3 reads CASSQKPLLTDYEQYF. The CDR3 nucleotides are TGCGCCAGCAGCCAAAAGCCCCTCCTAACTGACTACGAGCAGTACTTC. Full variable domain (outside the CDR3, taken from reference TRBV5-1 and TRBJ2-7): KAGVTQTPRYLIKTRGQQVTLSCSPISGHRSVSWYQQTPGQGLQFLFEYFSETQRNKGNFPGRFSGRQFSNSRSEMNVSTLELGDSALYLCASSQKPLLTDYEQYFGPGTRLTVT.

This clone occurred many times. In nucleotides, the CDR3 is TGTGCCAGCAGTAAACAGGGGACTCCGAACACTGAAGCTTTCTTT. It encodes CASSKQGTPNTEAFF. The chain employs TRBV6-5 and TRBJ1-1; TRBD1 agrees at 7 bases. Germline V gene sequence: CDR1 MNHEY, CDR2 SVGAGI. Trimming at V came to 5 bases and at J to 1 base, leaving 7 bases not matched to a gene. The CDR3 has 15 amino acids.

This rearrangement joins TRBV2 to TRBJ1-5; D possibly corresponds to TRBD1 (6 bases). Per germline, CDR1 SNHLY and CDR2 FYNNEI. V lost 3 bases and J lost 4, with 10 bases in between. CDR3 length: 14 amino acids. The CDR3: CASSDSRGNQPQHF. CDR3 nucleotides: TGTGCCAGCAGTGATTCCAGGGGAAATCAGCCCCAGCATTTT.

This rearrangement joins TRBV4-2 to TRBJ2-7; TRBD2 aligns across 7 bases. There are 14 residues in the CDR3. The V gene end was trimmed by 1 base and the J gene end by 5 bases; junction bases not matched to a gene: 5. Germline CDR1 is LGHNA and CDR2 is YNFKEQ. This CDR3 is CASSQAGGLNEQYF. DNA for the CDR3: TGTGCCAGCAGCCAAGCGGGGGGACTCAACGAGCAGTACTTC.

The genes are TRBV15 and TRBJ2-5; D might be TRBD2 (6 bases). In germline, CDR1 is LNHNV, CDR2 YYDKDF (reference sequence). Trimming stripped 0 bases from V and 1 base from J, with 15 bases between. The CDR3 consists of 17 residues. CDR3 sequence: CATSRDFYGGSQETQYF. The CDR3 region has the DNA TGTGCCACCAGCAGAGATTTTTACGGGGGATCCCAAGAGACCCAGTACTTC.

The chain joins TRBV5-8 to TRBJ2-7, with D unclear. The CDR3 has 16 residues. Germline V gene data show CDR1 as SGHTS and CDR2 as YDEGEE. Between the trimmed V and J ends, which lost 4 bases and 4 bases, there was a span of 21 bases. The CDR3 DNA reads TGTGCCAGCAGCGGGCTTATGAAGACAAAAACATACGAGCAGTACGTC. This sequence encodes CASSGLMKTKTYEQYV.

This chain links TRBV27 with TRBJ1-4; 11 nucleotides align to TRBD1. From germline, CDR1 is MNHEY and CDR2 SMNVEV (reference sequence). V trimming: 5 bases; J trimming: 8 bases; junction bases outside the gene matches: 10. This CDR3 region has 16 residues. CDR3 DNA sequence: TGTGCCAGCAGTAAGGACAGGGGGCGCGGTGGGGAAAAACTGTTTTTT. Its protein product is CASSKDRGRGGEKLFF.

The chain carries TRBV5-1 and TRBJ2-3; the match to TRBD1 covers 7 bases. Germline trimming cut 5 bases from V and 4 bases from J; bases unmatched to any gene: 4. The CDR3 is made up of 13 amino acids. Germline assignment: CDR1 SGHRS and CDR2 YFSETQ. The DNA of the CDR3 is TGCGCCAGCAGGACAGGGATGGCAGATACGCAGTATTTT. It yields the protein CASRTGMADTQYF.